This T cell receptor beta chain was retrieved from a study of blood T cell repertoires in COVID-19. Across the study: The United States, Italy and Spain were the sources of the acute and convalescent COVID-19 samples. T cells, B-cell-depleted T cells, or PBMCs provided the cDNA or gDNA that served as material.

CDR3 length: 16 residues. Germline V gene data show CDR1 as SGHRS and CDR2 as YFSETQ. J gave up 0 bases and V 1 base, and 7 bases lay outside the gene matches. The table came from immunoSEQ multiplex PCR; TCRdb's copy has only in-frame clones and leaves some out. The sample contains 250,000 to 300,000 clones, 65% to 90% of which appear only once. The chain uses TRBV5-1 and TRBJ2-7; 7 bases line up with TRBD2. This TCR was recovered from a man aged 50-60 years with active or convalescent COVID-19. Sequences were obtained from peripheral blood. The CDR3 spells CASSLLDGRPSYEQYF. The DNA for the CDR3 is TGCGCCAGCAGCTTGCTCGACGGGAGGCCCTCCTACGAGCAGTACTTC.